This TCR beta chain stems from a study of blood T cell repertoires in COVID-19. Those who participated ranged in age from roughly 18 to 100 years and resided in some 24 US areas. Participant-reported clinical history was the basis for cohort assignment. Participants in the exposed group had met a COVID-19 case in the 2 weeks before joining the study. Only in-frame clones appear in the TCRdb table, and some are missing; sequencing was by immunoSEQ multiplex PCR. The sample records around 400,000 clones, approximately 89% being singletons. Trimming shortened V by 4 bases and J by 7 bases, and 11 bases separated the two germline ends. Germline loops: CDR1 KGHSH, CDR2 LQKENI. This CDR3 comprises 13 residues.

The sequenced sample consisted of PBMCs or T cells enriched from blood (not recorded which). This chain uses TRBV18 with TRBJ2-1, with a possible D match to TRBD1 (6 bases). This clonotype originated in a woman aged 35 to 49 who had been exposed to COVID-19. The CDR3 coding sequence is TGTGCCAGCTCACAGGGGGTTGGAAATGAGCAGTTCTTC. Its protein is CASSQGVGNEQFF.